A selection of T cell receptor beta chains follows, all from one sample in a study of regulatory T cells in long-lasting Graves disease. One entry per CDR3 protein results from TCRdb running MiXCR on the multiplex PCR reads. The sample includes roughly 400,000 distinct CDR3 sequences, about 15% of them seen just once. A further study also used this sample, focusing on T cells in Graves' hyperthyroidism and ophthalmopathy.

The sample was peripheral blood mononuclear cells (PBMCs), taken at new diagnosis, from a patient treated with antithyroid drugs. The receptors stem from a middle-aged woman with Graves disease. Both conserved end residues are part of each CDR3. The D gene is left open where the match is weak. Clone size is not always given. Where it is, it says once, few, many or a class for expanded clones.

CDR3 protein	CDR3 DNA	clone size	J gene	D gene	V gene
CASSPPGPPNKGQFF	TGTGCCAGCAGTCCCCCGGGACCCCCTAACAAGGGGCAGTTCTTC	many	TRBJ2-1	.	TRBV27
CASRMGGALSTDTQYF	TGTGCCAGCAGGATGGGGGGGGCTCTTAGCACAGATACGCAGTATTTT	.	TRBJ2-3	.	TRBV7-9
CAISESWRGQGSSGANVLTF	TGTGCCATCAGTGAGAGTTGGAGGGGACAGGGAAGTTCTGGGGCCAACGTCCTGACTTTC	few	TRBJ2-6	TRBD1	TRBV10-3
CSARSPRSNEQFF	TGCAGTGCTAGATCCCCACGGAGCAATGAGCAGTTCTTC	many	TRBJ2-1	.	TRBV20-1
CASSSTGLITAHEQFF	TGTGCCAGCAGTTCGACTGGTTTAATAACAGCCCATGAGCAGTTCTTC	many	TRBJ2-1	.	TRBV6-2/TRBV6-3
CSVDLFSGFQETQYF	TGCAGCGTTGATTTGTTTTCTGGGTTCCAAGAGACCCAGTACTTC	few	TRBJ2-5	.	TRBV29-1
CASSVAPDRLNNEQFF	TGTGCCAGCAGCGTAGCCCCGGACAGATTAAACAATGAGCAGTTCTTC	.	TRBJ2-1	.	TRBV7-6
CASSPDYGGAGNTIYF	TGTGCCAGCAGCCCCGATTATGGGGGTGCCGGAAACACCATATATTTT	.	TRBJ1-3	.	TRBV5-5
CASREGGPNQPQHF	TGTGCCAGCAGAGAAGGGGGCCCCAATCAGCCCCAGCATTTT	.	TRBJ1-5	TRBD1	TRBV27
CASSATGQNTGELFF	TGTGCCAGCAGCGCCACAGGGCAAAACACCGGGGAGCTGTTTTTT	.	TRBJ2-2	.	TRBV9
CSAGTGNTEAFF	TGCAGCGCAGGGACAGGTAACACTGAAGCTTTCTTT	many	TRBJ1-1	TRBD1	TRBV29-1
CSAREPLAQLFF	TGCAGTGCTAGAGAACCCCTTGCCCAGCTGTTTTTT	.	TRBJ2-2	.	TRBV20-1
CASTPGTSGSFRVLNIQYF	TGTGCCAGCACTCCCGGGACTAGCGGGAGCTTTAGGGTTCTAAACATTCAGTACTTC	.	TRBJ2-4	TRBD2	TRBV2
CASSSMSRVPGNTIYF	TGCGCCAGCAGCTCCATGTCCAGGGTTCCTGGAAACACCATATATTTT	.	TRBJ1-3	.	TRBV5-1
CASSPNPTGTTQFF	TGTGCCAGCAGCCCAAACCCGACCGGGACTACGCAGTTCTTC	.	TRBJ2-1	TRBD2	TRBV11-3
CASSLSPGRDTQYF	TGTGCCAGCAGTCTCAGTCCTGGTCGGGATACGCAGTATTTT	many	TRBJ2-3	.	TRBV28
CASSLWNLGRSHNEQFF	TGTGCCAGCAGTTTATGGAACTTGGGGAGGTCACACAATGAGCAGTTCTTC	many	TRBJ2-1	.	TRBV28
CASSLGRGGPKETQYF	TGTGCCAGCAGCTTAGGGCGTGGGGGGCCCAAAGAGACCCAGTACTTC	.	TRBJ2-5	.	TRBV7-9
CASSLDGGAGKTIYEQYF	TGTGCCAGCAGCTTAGACGGGGGGGCAGGGAAGACCATCTACGAGCAGTACTTC	many	TRBJ2-7	TRBD2	TRBV7-2
CASRGGGAHEKLFF	TGTGCCAGCAGAGGAGGAGGGGCGCACGAAAAACTGTTTTTT	few	TRBJ1-4	.	TRBV6-1
CSARDAYEQYF	TGCAGTGCTAGGGACGCCTACGAGCAGTACTTC	many	TRBJ2-7	.	TRBV20-1
CSVRGAQDGYTF	TGCAGCGTTCGGGGGGCGCAGGATGGCTACACCTTC	.	TRBJ1-2	.	TRBV29-1
CASSPSRADTEAFF	TGTGCCAGCAGCCCGTCGAGAGCCGACACTGAAGCTTTCTTT	many	TRBJ1-1	.	TRBV7-2
CASSAFGNTIYF	TGTGCCAGCAGCGCCTTCGGCAACACCATATATTTT	.	TRBJ1-3	.	TRBV14
CASSFTGTGNTGELFF	TGTGCCAGCAGTTTCACCGGGACAGGCAACACCGGGGAGCTGTTTTTT	many	TRBJ2-2	TRBD1	TRBV12-3/TRBV12-4
CASSRAGELFF	TGTGCCAGCAGTCGTGCCGGGGAGCTGTTTTTT	many	TRBJ2-2	.	TRBV6-2/TRBV6-3
CASSEFSNEKLFF	TGCGCCAGCAGTGAGTTCAGTAATGAAAAACTGTTTTTT	many	TRBJ1-4	.	TRBV2
CASSPGLAGEGSYEQYF	TGTGCCAGTAGCCCAGGACTAGCGGGAGAGGGCTCCTACGAGCAGTACTTC	many	TRBJ2-7	TRBD2	TRBV19
CASSQGPSTDTQYF	TGTGCCAGCAGTCAGGGGCCATCGACAGATACGCAGTATTTT	many	TRBJ2-3	.	TRBV6-2/TRBV6-3
CASSTGTGKGNTEAFF	TGTGCCAGCAGCACCGGGACAGGGAAGGGGAACACTGAAGCTTTCTTT	many	TRBJ1-1	TRBD1	TRBV11-3
CASSLDIGGTGDTETQYF	TGTGCCAGCAGCTTAGATATAGGGGGGACAGGGGATACGGAGACCCAGTACTTC	.	TRBJ2-5	TRBD1	TRBV7-6
CASSDSQLVLEETQYF	TGTGCCAGCAGTGACTCGCAATTAGTCCTGGAAGAGACCCAGTACTTC	many	TRBJ2-5	.	TRBV6-4
CASSPPLLAGVQETQYF	TGTGCCAGCAGCCCCCCCCTACTAGCGGGCGTACAAGAGACCCAGTACTTC	many	TRBJ2-5	TRBD2	TRBV28
CASSFAGGRATGELFF	TGTGCCAGCAGCTTCGCTGGCGGGAGGGCCACCGGGGAGCTGTTTTTT	many	TRBJ2-2	TRBD2	TRBV7-9
CASSGAAGSGANVLTF	TGTGCCAGCTCAGGGGCTGCAGGATCTGGGGCCAACGTCCTGACTTTC	few	TRBJ2-6	.	TRBV12-3/TRBV12-4
CSADRPDSEKLFF	TGCAGTGCTGACCGCCCGGACAGTGAAAAACTGTTTTTT	.	TRBJ1-4	.	TRBV20-1
CASSYTSGQQSYNSPLHF	TGTGCCAGCAGTTACACTTCGGGACAGCAAAGTTATAATTCACCCCTCCACTTT	.	TRBJ1-6	TRBD1	TRBV6-9
CASSLVGEGWEQYF	TGTGCCAGCAGCTTAGTCGGGGAGGGGTGGGAGCAGTACTTC	.	TRBJ2-7	TRBD2	TRBV7-2
CASSPVLGEQFF	TGTGCCAGCTCCCCTGTTTTAGGGGAGCAGTTCTTC	.	TRBJ2-1	.	TRBV18
CASSFGAGPADTQYF	TGTGCCAGCAGTTTCGGGGCGGGGCCTGCAGATACGCAGTATTTT	many	TRBJ2-3	.	TRBV28
CASSPQTSSGLGEQYF	TGCGCCAGCAGCCCTCAGACTAGTTCGGGGCTTGGAGAGCAGTACTTC	many	TRBJ2-7	.	TRBV5-1
CASSFTTRRSYGYTF	TGTGCCAGCAGTTTTACGACCAGGCGAAGCTATGGCTACACCTTC	many	TRBJ1-2	.	TRBV12-3/TRBV12-4
CASSLSAGGEKLFF	TGTGCCAGCAGTTTATCGGCAGGGGGTGAAAAACTGTTTTTT	many	TRBJ1-4	TRBD1	TRBV27
CASNPGQASGNTIYF	TGTGCCAGCAACCCGGGACAGGCCTCTGGAAACACCATATATTTT	.	TRBJ1-3	TRBD1	TRBV28
CASSEFIGPSGSYEQYF	TGTGCCAGCAGTGAATTTATAGGCCCTAGCGGGAGCTACGAGCAGTACTTC	many	TRBJ2-7	TRBD2	TRBV2
CASNGRESNTEAFF	TGTGCCAGCAACGGACGGGAATCGAACACTGAAGCTTTCTTT	few	TRBJ1-1	.	TRBV4-2
CSLRLQADTQYF	TGCAGCCTACGCCTGCAGGCAGATACGCAGTATTTT	few	TRBJ2-3	.	TRBV29-1
CAISEPDRGTEAFF	TGTGCCATCAGTGAGCCCGACAGGGGGACTGAAGCTTTCTTT	many	TRBJ1-1	TRBD1	TRBV10-3
CASSVGAGQGQETQYF	TGTGCCAGCAGCGTAGGTGCAGGGCAGGGCCAAGAGACCCAGTACTTC	few	TRBJ2-5	.	TRBV9